Each of the 18 T cell receptor beta chains below was sequenced from the same sample in a study of beta chain features in type 1 diabetes. Findings and limits, study-wide: Patients with Type 1 diabetes showed moderately but significantly shorter TCRB CDR3s in all four CD4+ subsets.

No cognate antigen is known for these TCRs. Of the isolated RNA, all was reverse transcribed, and so the sequenced material was expressed TCRB transcripts. The protocol was immunoSEQ multiplex PCR, while the TCRdb copy is restricted to in-frame clones and leaves out a portion. The data hold about 710,000 clones, with about an eighth observed a single time. The specimen sequenced was naive CD4+ T cells from blood. The receptors come from a man aged 18 to 30 with type 1 diabetes.

This rearrangement joins TRBV18 to TRBJ1-2; TRBD1 matches at 7 bases. CDR3 length: 14 amino acids. Trimming at V came to 3 bases and at J to 5 bases, leaving 6 bases not matched to a gene. In germline, CDR1 is KGHSH, CDR2 LQKENI. The CDR3 protein is CASSPDRSAYGYTF. In DNA, the CDR3 is TGTGCCAGCTCACCGGACAGGTCGGCTTATGGCTACACCTTC.

This clone was seen a handful of times. The chain recombines TRBV10-3 with TRBJ2-5, with 8 bases that match TRBD1. The germline V gene encodes CDR1 ENHRY and CDR2 SYGVKD. The length of the CDR3 is 12 residues. V dropped 10 bases and J dropped 3; count of bases not matched to a gene: 4. The CDR3 bases are TGTGCCACCGCGGACAGGGAAGAGACCCAGTACTTC. Its protein product is CATADREETQYF.

This clone was counted a few times. The J gene is TRBJ2-3, the V gene TRBV9, with D possibly matching TRBD2 (5 bases). The CDR3 covers 13 residues. Germline CDR1 reads SGDLS; CDR2 reads YYNGEE. V shed 2 bases and J shed 6 bases, with 10 bases lying between them. The CDR3 DNA sequence: TGTGCCAGCAGCGTGAGGGTAGCGGATACGCAGTATTTT. Translation gives CASSVRVADTQYF.

The rearrangement links TRBV5-6 to TRBJ2-2; unclear D gene. V lost 1 base and J lost 4, with 8 bases in between. Germline V gives CDR1 SGHDT, CDR2 YYEEEE. There are 14 residues in the CDR3. The CDR3 sequence: CASSLRSGTGELFF. The CDR3, as DNA: TGTGCCAGCAGCTTGAGGTCCGGCACCGGGGAGCTGTTTTTT.

In this sample, this clone turned up a few times. This chain joins TRBV6-1 and TRBJ1-1; the D gene is possibly TRBD1 (6 bases). The ends were cut back, 2 bases at V and 5 bases at J, with 9 bases in the middle. The V gene's germline CDR1 is MNHNS and CDR2 SASEGT. This CDR3 is built from 13 residues. Here the CDR3 reads CASSENRVTEAFF. The CDR3 DNA follows: TGTGCCAGCAGTGAAAACAGGGTAACTGAAGCTTTCTTT.

The genes are TRBV29-1 and TRBJ2-1; 7 nucleotides align to TRBD1. There are 12 residues in the CDR3. V lost 7 bases and J lost 7; bases outside the gene matches: 7. Germline lookup yields CDR1 SQVTM and CDR2 ANQGSEA. This CDR3 is CSGHRGGNEQFF. The CDR3 DNA reads as TGCAGCGGGCACAGGGGCGGAAATGAGCAGTTCTTC.

In its sample, this clone was seen a few times. J is TRBJ1-3 and V is TRBV30; D remains unclear. CDR1 is GTSNPN and CDR2 is SVGIG in the germline V gene (reference sequence). CDR3 length: 14 amino acids. V lost 8 bases and J lost 0, with 14 bases in between. The CDR3 reads CALDRATSGNTIYF. The CDR3 nucleotides read TGTGCCCTCGACCGGGCGACCTCTGGAAACACCATATATTTT.

The chain combines TRBV25-1 with TRBJ1-4, with D possibly TRBD1 on 6 matching bases. CDR1 is MGHDK, CDR2 SYGVNS, per germline. The CDR3 extends over 15 amino acids. The V end was cut by 4 bases, the J end by 2 bases, with 11 bases between. The CDR3 sequence is CASSVRGKTNEKLFF. CDR3 nucleotide sequence: TGTGCCAGCAGTGTAAGGGGGAAGACTAATGAAAAACTGTTTTTT.

The chain is built from TRBV29-1 and TRBJ1-1; D is unresolved. This CDR3 contains 9 residues. CDR1 is SQVTM and CDR2 is ANQGSEA in the germline V gene. V lost 4 bases and J lost 6, with 3 bases in between. Written as DNA, the CDR3 is TGCAGCGTTGCCCCTGAAGCTTTCTTT. Translation gives CSVAPEAFF.

The chain links TRBV9 to TRBJ1-5; D gene unclear. The CDR3 consists of 14 residues. Trimming cost V 0 bases and J 7 bases, with 11 bases left between them. CDR1 and CDR2 from the germline V gene are SGDLS and YYNGEE. The CDR3, as DNA: TGTGCCAGCAGCGTAGGTCCAAGGGCACAGCCCCAGCATTTT. Its translation: CASSVGPRAQPQHF.

This clone was found a few times. The rearrangement uses TRBV7-9 and TRBJ2-1; D uncertain. Germline lookup yields CDR1 SEHNR and CDR2 FQNEAQ (reference sequence). The V end was cut by 3 bases, the J end by 5 bases, with 14 bases between. The CDR3 sequence is 15 residues long. In DNA, the CDR3 is TGTGCCAGCAGCTTCTCGCTTGGATTGCACAATGAGCAGTTCTTC. This codes for CASSFSLGLHNEQFF.

The chain uses TRBV7-9 and TRBJ2-1; 7 positions match TRBD2. Germline loops: CDR1 SEHNR, CDR2 FQNEAQ (reference sequence). Losses at the gene ends were 5 bases for V and 7 bases for J; bases not matched to a gene: 14. The CDR3 is 16 amino acids. The CDR3 nucleotides read TGTGCCAGCAGCCCCCGGACTAGTCTCCGAACAAATGAGCAGTTCTTC. Translation: CASSPRTSLRTNEQFF.

This clone was counted between two and nine times. This rearrangement joins TRBV19 to TRBJ1-6; D is perhaps TRBD1 (6 bases). The length of the CDR3 is 12 residues. CDR1 is LNHDA, CDR2 SQIVND, per germline (reference sequence). V was pared by 4 bases and J by 10 bases, with 8 bases between. CDR3 nucleotides: TGTGCCAGTAGTAGGGACAACTCACCCCTCCACTTT. Amino acid sequence: CASSRDNSPLHF.

V gene TRBV4-3 combines with J gene TRBJ2-7; D remains ambiguous. There are 15 residues in the CDR3. With 0 bases removed from V and 5 bases from J, the gap between germline ends came to 14 bases. Germline V gene data show CDR1 as LGHNA and CDR2 as YSLEER. The DNA of the CDR3 is TGCGCCAGCAGCCAAGAGGGCGGCCCTGCAAACGAGCAGTACTTC. Its protein is CASSQEGGPANEQYF.

This chain links TRBV4-1 with TRBJ2-1; 10 nucleotides align to TRBD2. The V segment lost 4 bases and the J segment 6 bases; nucleotides outside the gene matches: 12. CDR3 length: 17 amino acids. The germline V gene encodes CDR1 MGHRA and CDR2 YSYEKL. The DNA of the CDR3 is TGCGCCAGCAGCCTAAGACCGGGGACTAGCGAGAGCAATGAGCAGTTCTTC. It codes for CASSLRPGTSESNEQFF.

This clone was seen a handful of times. V gene TRBV7-2 combines with J gene TRBJ1-1, with TRBD1 matching over 9 bases. The junction had 8 bases not matched to a gene; V was cut back by 5 bases and J by 10 bases. The CDR3 covers 13 residues. CDR1 and CDR2 from the germline V gene are SGHTA and FQGNSA. The CDR3 region is CASSKSGTGRAFF. In DNA form, the CDR3 reads TGTGCCAGCAGCAAGAGTGGGACAGGGAGAGCTTTCTTT.

The V and J genes are TRBV5-6 and TRBJ2-6, with unresolved D. The CDR3 sequence is 14 residues long. Trimming shortened V by 5 bases and J by 0 bases, and 6 bases separated the two germline ends. Germline-derived CDR1 and CDR2 are SGHDT and YYEEEE. The CDR3 protein is CASRGYSGANVLTF. DNA for the CDR3: TGTGCCAGCAGGGGGTACTCTGGGGCCAACGTCCTGACTTTC.

V is TRBV7-9 and J is TRBJ1-1; 7 bases are shared with TRBD1. V shed 3 bases and J 4 bases; nucleotides not matched to a gene: 8. Germline values: CDR1 SEHNR, CDR2 FQNEAQ (reference sequence). The CDR3 is 15 amino acids. CDR3 amino acids: CASSFGEQGITEAFF. The CDR3, as DNA: TGTGCCAGCAGCTTCGGAGAACAGGGGATCACTGAAGCTTTCTTT.